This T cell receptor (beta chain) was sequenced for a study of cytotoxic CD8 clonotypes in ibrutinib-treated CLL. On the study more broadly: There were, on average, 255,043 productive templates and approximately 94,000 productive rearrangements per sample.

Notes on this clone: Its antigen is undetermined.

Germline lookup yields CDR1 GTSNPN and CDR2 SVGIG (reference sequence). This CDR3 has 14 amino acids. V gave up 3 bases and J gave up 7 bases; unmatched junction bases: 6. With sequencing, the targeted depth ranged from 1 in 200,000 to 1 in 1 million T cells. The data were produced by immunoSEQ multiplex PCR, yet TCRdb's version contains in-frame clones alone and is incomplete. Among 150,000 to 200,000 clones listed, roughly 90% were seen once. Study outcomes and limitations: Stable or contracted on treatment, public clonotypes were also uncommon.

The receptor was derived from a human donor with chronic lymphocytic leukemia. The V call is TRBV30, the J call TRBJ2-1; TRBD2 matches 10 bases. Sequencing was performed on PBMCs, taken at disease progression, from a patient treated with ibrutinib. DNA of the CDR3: TGTGCCTGGAGGTTAGCGGGAGGAGGGAATGAGCAGTTCTTC. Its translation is CAWRLAGGGNEQFF.